This TCR beta chain was captured in a study of regulatory T cells in long-lasting Graves disease. Study findings and constraints: Clonotypes that were public and shared totalled some 2,900 in persistent patients versus 850 to 1,000 in new patients. Newly diagnosed patients had higher TCR diversity than persistent Graves' patients did.

About this clonotype: What it binds is not known. Germline is not matched at one junction end, which may reflect a read error.

The time point: newly diagnosed GD, antithyroid drugs for less than 3 months. Following extraction of RNA from PBMCs, that RNA was used to make the TCR library. To make TCR beta libraries, researchers used iRepertoire HTBI primers and Arm-PCR of CDR3 regions. TCRdb reprocessed the multiplex PCR reads via MiXCR and lists one record per CDR3 protein. The sample contains 500,000 or so distinct CDR3 sequences, 16% of which appear only once. The CDR3 covers 14 residues. Looked up from germline, CDR1 is SGHRS and CDR2 is YFSETQ. This same sample was also part of a study on T cells in Graves' hyperthyroidism and ophthalmopathy. That investigation notes: The primer set for the first-round RT-PCR of the TCR CDR3 was HTBI.

The chain uses TRBV5-1 and TRBJ1-2, with a weak D call TRBD1 (5 bases). This receptor was identified in a woman aged 35-65 years with Graves disease. This specimen was peripheral blood mononuclear cells (PBMCs), taken at new diagnosis, from a patient treated with antithyroid drugs. This chain's CDR3 is CASSATAGGSGHTF. In DNA form, the CDR3 reads TGCGCCAGCAGCGCGACCGCGGGGGGGAGTGGCCACACCTTC.